The clone carrying this T cell receptor (beta chain) was found a few times. Its antigen is unknown. The data are from a study of identical twins. General study results and limits: Where beta out-of-frame sequences were concerned, excess twin sharing was weaker.

With 3 bases removed from V and 2 bases from J, the gap between germline ends came to 11 bases. This CDR3 comprises 14 residues. The germline gives CDR1 SGHRS, CDR2 YFSETQ. Template switching, a step in the protocol, added a universal primer site, and cDNA carried unique molecular identifiers. TCRdb reanalysed the 5' RACE reads using MiXCR and keeps one entry per CDR3 protein. Seen here are under 350,000 distinct CDR3 sequences, more than 8% observed once, and the top ten hold around 7.1%. The data also belong to a second study, concerning yellow fever vaccine responses in identical twins.

This TCR was sampled from a woman under 30 in good health. The chain uses TRBV5-1 and TRBJ1-2, with D tentatively TRBD1 (5 bases). The sample consisted of CD8+ T cells sorted from blood. CDR3 nucleotide sequence: TGCGCCAGCAGCTCCAACGGGGGGAACTATGGCTACACCTTC. It translates to CASSSNGGNYGYTF. Full variable domain (rest looked up from reference TRBV5-1 and TRBJ1-2): KAGVTQTPRYLIKTRGQQVTLSCSPISGHRSVSWYQQTPGQGLQFLFEYFSETQRNKGNFPGRFSGRQFSNSRSEMNVSTLELGDSALYLCASSSNGGNYGYTFGSGTRLTVV.